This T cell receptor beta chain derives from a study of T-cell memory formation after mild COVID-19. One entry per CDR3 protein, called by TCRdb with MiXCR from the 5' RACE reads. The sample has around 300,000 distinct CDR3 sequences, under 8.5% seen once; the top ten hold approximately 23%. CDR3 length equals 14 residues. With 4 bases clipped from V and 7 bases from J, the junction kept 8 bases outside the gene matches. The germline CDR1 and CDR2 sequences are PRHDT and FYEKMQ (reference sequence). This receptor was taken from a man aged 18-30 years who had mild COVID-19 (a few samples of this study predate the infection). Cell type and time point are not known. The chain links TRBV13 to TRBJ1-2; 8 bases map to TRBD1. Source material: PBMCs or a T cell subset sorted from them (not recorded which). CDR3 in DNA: TGTGCCAGCAGCTACGTAGGACAGGGCTTTGGCTACACCTTC. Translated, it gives CASSYVGQGFGYTF.